This T cell receptor (beta chain) was sequenced during a study of response to subunit inactivated influenza vaccine. A note on this clonotype: No antigen is known for it.

Regarding the study as a whole: There was a suggestion from the authors that each seasonal influenza vaccination recruits few new T cells.

TCRdb redid the calling of the RT-PCR reads with MiXCR, one entry per CDR3 protein. The data contain about half a million distinct CDR3 sequences, about a tenth of them seen just once; the ten biggest clones take up about an eighth. Per germline, CDR1 SGHTA and CDR2 FQGNSA. CDR3 length equals 14 residues. V was cut by 1 base and J by 8 bases, with 12 bases left in between. The receptor was derived from a man between 45 and 60 years old who received an inactivated influenza vaccine. The V call is TRBV7-2, the J call TRBJ2-4, with D perhaps matching TRBD2 (7 bases). The sequenced sample was PBMCs from blood, obtained about 40 days after vaccination. The chain's CDR3 is CASSLGGGPDIQYF. Here the CDR3 DNA reads TGTGCCAGCAGCTTAGGGGGGGGCCCCGACATTCAGTACTTC.